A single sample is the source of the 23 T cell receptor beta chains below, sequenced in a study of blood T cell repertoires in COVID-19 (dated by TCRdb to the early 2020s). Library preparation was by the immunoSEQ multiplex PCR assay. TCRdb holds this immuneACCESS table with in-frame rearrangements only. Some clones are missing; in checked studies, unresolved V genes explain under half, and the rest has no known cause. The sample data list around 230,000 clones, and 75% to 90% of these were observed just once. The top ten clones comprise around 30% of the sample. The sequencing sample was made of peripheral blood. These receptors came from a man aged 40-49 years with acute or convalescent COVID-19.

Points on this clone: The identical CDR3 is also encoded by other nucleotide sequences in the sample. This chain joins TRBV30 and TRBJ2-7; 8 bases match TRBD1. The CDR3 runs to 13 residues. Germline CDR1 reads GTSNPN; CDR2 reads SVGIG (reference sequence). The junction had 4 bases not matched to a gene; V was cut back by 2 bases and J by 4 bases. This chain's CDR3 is CAWSRGQGYEQYF. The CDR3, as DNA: TGTGCCTGGAGTCGAGGACAGGGTTACGAGCAGTACTTC. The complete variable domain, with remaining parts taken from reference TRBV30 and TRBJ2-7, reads SQTIHQWPATLVQPVGSPLSLECTVEGTSNPNLYWYRQAAGRGLQLLFYSVGIGQISSEVPQNLSASRPQDRQFILSSKKLLLSDSGFYLCAWSRGQGYEQYFGPGTRLTVT.

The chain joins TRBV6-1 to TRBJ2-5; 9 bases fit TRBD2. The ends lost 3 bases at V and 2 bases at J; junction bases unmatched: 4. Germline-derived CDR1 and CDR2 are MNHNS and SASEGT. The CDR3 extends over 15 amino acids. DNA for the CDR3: TGTGCCAGCAGTGAGAGCGGGAGGTGGCAAGAGACCCAGTACTTC. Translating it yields CASSESGRWQETQYF.

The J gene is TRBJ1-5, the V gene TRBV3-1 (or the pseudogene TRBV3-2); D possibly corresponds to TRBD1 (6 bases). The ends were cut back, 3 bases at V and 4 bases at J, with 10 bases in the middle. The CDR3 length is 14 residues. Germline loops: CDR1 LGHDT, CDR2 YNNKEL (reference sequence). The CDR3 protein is CASSQDSVNQPQHF. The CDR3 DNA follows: TGTGCCAGCAGCCAGGACAGCGTTAATCAGCCCCAGCATTTT.

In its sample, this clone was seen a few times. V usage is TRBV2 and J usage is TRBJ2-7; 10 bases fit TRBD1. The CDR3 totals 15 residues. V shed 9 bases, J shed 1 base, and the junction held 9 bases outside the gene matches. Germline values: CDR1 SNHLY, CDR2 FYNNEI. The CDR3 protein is CARGGLGQGSYEQYF. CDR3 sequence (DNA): TGTGCCAGAGGGGGATTGGGACAGGGGTCCTACGAGCAGTACTTC.

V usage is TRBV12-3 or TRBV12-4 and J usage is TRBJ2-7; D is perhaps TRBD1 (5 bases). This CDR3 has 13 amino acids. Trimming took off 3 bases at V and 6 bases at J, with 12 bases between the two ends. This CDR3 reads CASSFRQGGEQYF. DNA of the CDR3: TGTGCCAGCAGTTTCCGGCAGGGCGGCGAGCAGTACTTC.

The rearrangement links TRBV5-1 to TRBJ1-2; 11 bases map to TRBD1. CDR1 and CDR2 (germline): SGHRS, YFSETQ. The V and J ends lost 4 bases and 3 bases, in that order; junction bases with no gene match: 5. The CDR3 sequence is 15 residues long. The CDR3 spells CASSLGTGGDYGYTF. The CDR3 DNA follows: TGCGCCAGCAGCCTCGGGACAGGGGGGGACTATGGCTACACCTTC. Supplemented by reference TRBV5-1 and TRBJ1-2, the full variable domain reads KAGVTQTPRYLIKTRGQQVTLSCSPISGHRSVSWYQQTPGQGLQFLFEYFSETQRNKGNFPGRFSGRQFSNSRSEMNVSTLELGDSALYLCASSLGTGGDYGYTFGSGTRLTVV.

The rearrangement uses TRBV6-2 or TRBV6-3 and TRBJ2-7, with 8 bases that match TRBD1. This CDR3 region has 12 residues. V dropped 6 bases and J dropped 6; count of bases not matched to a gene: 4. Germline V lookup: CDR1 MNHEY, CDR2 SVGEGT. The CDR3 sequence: CASSRQGSEQYF. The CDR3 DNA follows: TGTGCCAGCAGCAGACAGGGGAGCGAGCAGTACTTC.

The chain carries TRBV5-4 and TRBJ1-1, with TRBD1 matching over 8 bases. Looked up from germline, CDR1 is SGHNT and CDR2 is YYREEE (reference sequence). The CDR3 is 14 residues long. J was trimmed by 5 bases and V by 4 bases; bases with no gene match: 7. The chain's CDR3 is CASSASRGQTEAFF. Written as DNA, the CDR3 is TGTGCCAGCAGCGCGAGCAGGGGGCAGACTGAAGCTTTCTTT.

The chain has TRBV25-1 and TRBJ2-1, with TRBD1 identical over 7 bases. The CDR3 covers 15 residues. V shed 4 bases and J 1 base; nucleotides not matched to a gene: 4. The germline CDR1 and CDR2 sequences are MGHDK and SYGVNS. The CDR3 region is CASSVDRASYNEQFF. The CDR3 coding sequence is TGTGCCAGCAGTGTCGACAGGGCATCCTACAATGAGCAGTTCTTC.

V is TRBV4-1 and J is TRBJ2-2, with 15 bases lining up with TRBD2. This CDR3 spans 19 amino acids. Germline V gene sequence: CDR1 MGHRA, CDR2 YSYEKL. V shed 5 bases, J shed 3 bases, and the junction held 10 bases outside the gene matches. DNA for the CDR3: TGCGCCAGCAGCTCTCTCGGACTAGCGGGAGGGCCAGACACCGGGGAGCTGTTTTTT. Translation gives CASSSLGLAGGPDTGELFF.

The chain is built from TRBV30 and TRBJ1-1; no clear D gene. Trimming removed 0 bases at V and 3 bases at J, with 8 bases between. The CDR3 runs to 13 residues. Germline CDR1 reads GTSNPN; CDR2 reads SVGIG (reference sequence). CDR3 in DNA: TGTGCCTGGAGTGTAACTGAGGACACTGAAGCTTTCTTT. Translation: CAWSVTEDTEAFF.

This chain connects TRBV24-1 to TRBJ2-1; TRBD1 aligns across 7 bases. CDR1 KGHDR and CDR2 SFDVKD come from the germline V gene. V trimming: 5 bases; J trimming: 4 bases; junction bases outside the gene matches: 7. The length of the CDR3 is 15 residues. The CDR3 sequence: CATSAIGGGYNEQFF. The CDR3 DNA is TGTGCCACCAGTGCAATAGGGGGCGGATACAATGAGCAGTTCTTC.

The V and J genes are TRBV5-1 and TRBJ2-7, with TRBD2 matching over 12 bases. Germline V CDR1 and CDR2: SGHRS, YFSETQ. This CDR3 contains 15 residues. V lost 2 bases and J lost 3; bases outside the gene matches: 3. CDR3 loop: CASSLLAGGFYEQYF. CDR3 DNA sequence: TGCGCCAGCAGCTTACTAGCGGGAGGTTTCTACGAGCAGTACTTC.

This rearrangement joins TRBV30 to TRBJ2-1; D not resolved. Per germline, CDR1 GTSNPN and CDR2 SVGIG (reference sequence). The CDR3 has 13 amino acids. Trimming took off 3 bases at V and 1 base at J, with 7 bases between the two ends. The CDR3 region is CAWRALSYNEQFF. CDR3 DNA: TGTGCCTGGAGGGCTTTGTCCTACAATGAGCAGTTCTTC.

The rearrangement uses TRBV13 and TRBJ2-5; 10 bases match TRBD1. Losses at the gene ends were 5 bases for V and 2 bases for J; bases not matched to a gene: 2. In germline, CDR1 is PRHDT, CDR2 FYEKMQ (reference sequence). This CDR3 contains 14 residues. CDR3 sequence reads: CASSPGQGQETQYF. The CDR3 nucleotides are TGTGCCAGCAGCCCGGGACAGGGGCAAGAGACCCAGTACTTC.

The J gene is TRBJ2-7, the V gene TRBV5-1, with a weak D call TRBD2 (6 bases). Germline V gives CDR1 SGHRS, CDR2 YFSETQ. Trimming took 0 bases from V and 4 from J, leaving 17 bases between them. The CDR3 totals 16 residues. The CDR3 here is CASSLGGAGSTYEQYF. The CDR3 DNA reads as TGCGCCAGCAGCTTGGGAGGGGCCGGGAGTACTTACGAGCAGTACTTC.

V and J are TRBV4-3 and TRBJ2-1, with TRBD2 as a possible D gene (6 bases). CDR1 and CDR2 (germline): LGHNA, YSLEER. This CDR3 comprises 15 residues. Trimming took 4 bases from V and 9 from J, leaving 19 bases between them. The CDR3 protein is CASSLSSATGGEQFF. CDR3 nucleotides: TGCGCCAGCAGCCTTTCTAGCGCTACTGGTGGTGAGCAGTTCTTC.

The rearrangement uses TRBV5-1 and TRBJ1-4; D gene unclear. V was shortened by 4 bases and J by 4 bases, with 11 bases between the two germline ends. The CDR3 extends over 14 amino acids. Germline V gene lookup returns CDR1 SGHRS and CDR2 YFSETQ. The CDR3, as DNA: TGCGCCAGCAGCCGAGGAGACCTTAATGAAAAACTGTTTTTT. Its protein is CASSRGDLNEKLFF.

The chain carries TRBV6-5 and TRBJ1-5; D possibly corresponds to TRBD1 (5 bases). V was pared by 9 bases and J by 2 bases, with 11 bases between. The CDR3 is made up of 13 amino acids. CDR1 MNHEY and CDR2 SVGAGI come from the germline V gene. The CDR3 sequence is CASSRQRNQPQHF. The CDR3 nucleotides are TGTGCCAGTAGTCGACAGCGCAATCAGCCCCAGCATTTT.

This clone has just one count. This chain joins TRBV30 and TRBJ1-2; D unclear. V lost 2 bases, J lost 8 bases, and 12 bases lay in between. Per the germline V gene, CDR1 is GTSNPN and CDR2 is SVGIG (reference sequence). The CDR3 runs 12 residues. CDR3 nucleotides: TGTGCCTGGAGTCCCCGCGATTCGGGCTACACCTTC. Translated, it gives CAWSPRDSGYTF.

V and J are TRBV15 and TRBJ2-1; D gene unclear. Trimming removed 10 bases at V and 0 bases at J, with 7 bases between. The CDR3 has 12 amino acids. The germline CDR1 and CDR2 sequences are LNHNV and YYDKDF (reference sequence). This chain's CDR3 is CAIRSSYNEQFF. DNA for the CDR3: TGTGCCATCCGGAGCTCCTACAATGAGCAGTTCTTC.

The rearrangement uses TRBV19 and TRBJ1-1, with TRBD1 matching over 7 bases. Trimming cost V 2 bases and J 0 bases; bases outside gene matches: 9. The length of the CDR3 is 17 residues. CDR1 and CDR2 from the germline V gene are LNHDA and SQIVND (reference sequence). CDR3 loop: CASSIFGTEVMNTEAFF. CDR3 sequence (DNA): TGTGCCAGTAGTATATTTGGGACAGAAGTGATGAACACTGAAGCTTTCTTT.

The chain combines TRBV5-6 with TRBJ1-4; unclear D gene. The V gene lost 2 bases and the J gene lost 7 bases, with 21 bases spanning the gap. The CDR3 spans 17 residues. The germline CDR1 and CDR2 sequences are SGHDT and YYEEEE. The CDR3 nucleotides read TGTGCCAGCAGCTTTACGACCAGGTATTCCGGTCGTGAAAAACTGTTTTTT. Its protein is CASSFTTRYSGREKLFF. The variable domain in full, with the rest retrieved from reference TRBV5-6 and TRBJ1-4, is DAGVTQSPTHLIKTRGQQVTLRCSPKSGHDTVSWYQQALGQGPQFIFQYYEEEERQRGNFPDRFSGHQFPNYSSELNVNALLLGDSALYLCASSFTTRYSGREKLFFGSGTQLSVL.